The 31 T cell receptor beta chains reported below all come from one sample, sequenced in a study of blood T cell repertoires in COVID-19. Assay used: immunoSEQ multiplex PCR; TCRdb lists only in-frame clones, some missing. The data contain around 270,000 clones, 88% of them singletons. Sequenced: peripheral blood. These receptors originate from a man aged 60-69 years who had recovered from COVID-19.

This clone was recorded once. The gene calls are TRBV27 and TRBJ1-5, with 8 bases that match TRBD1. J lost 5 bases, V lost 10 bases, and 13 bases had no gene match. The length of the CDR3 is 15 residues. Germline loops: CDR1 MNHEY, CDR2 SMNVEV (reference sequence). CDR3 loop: CATKITGTGHQPQHF. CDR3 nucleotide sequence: TGTGCCACCAAAATTACCGGGACAGGACATCAGCCCCAGCATTTT.

The CDR3 is CASSTLARVAGNTIYF. DNA of the CDR3: TGCGCCAGCAGCACCCTTGCCAGGGTCGCTGGAAACACCATATATTTT. The J gene is TRBJ1-3, the V gene TRBV5-1; possibly TRBD1 for D (5 bases). The CDR3 is 16 amino acids. The germline V and J ends were trimmed by 4 bases and 2 bases, with 16 bases remaining between them. Germline assignment: CDR1 SGHRS and CDR2 YFSETQ.

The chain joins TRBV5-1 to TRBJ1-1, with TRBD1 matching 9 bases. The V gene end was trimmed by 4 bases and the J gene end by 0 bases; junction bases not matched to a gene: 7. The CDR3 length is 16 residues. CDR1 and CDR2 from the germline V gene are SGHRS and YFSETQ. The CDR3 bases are TGCGCCAGCAGCCCGGGGACAGGGATTATGAACACTGAAGCTTTCTTT. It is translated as CASSPGTGIMNTEAFF.

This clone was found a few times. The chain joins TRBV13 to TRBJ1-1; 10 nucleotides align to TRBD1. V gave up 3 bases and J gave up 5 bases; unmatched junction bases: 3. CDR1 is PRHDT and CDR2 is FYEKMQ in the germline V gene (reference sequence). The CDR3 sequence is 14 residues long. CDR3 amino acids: CASSFGTGETEAFF. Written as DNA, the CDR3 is TGTGCCAGCAGCTTTGGGACAGGGGAGACTGAAGCTTTCTTT. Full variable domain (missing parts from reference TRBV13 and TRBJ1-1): AAGVIQSPRHLIKEKRETATLKCYPIPRHDTVYWYQQGPGQDPQFLISFYEKMQSDKGSIPDRFSAQQFSDYHSELNMSSLELGDSALYFCASSFGTGETEAFFGQGTRLTVV.

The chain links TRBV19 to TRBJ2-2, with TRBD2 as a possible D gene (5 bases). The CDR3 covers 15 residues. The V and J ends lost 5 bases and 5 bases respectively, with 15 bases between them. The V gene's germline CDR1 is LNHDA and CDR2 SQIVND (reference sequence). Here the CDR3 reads CASSEGREWTGELFF. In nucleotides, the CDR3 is TGTGCCAGTAGTGAGGGAAGGGAATGGACCGGGGAGCTGTTTTTT.

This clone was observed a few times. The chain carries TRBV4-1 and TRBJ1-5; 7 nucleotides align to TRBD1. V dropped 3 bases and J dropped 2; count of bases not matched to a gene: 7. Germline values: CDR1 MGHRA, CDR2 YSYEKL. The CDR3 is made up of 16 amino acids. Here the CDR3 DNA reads TGCGCCAGCAGCCACACGGGCCAGGGGGGCAATCAGCCCCAGCATTTT. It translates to CASSHTGQGGNQPQHF.

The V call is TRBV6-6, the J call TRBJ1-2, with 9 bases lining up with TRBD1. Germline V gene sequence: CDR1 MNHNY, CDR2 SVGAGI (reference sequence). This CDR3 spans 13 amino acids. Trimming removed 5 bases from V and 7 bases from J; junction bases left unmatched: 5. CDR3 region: CASSADRGIGYTF. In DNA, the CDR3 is TGTGCCAGCAGTGCGGACAGGGGTATTGGCTACACCTTC.

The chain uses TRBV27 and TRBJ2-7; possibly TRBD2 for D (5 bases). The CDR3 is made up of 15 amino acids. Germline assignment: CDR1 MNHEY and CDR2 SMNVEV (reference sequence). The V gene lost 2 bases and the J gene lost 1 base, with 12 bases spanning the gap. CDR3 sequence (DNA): TGTGCCAGCAGTTTAACGGTTTCGGGGTCCTACGAGCAGTACTTC. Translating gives CASSLTVSGSYEQYF.

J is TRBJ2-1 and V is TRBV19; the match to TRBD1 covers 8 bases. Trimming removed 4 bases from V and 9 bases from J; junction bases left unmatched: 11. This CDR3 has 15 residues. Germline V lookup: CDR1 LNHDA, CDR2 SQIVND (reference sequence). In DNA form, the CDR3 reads TGTGCCAGTAGTACCTCCCTGGACAGGGCGGGTGAGCAGTTCTTC. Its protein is CASSTSLDRAGEQFF. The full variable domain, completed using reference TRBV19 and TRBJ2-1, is DGGITQSPKYLFRKEGQNVTLSCEQNLNHDAMYWYRQDPGQGLRLIYYSQIVNDFQKGDIAEGYSVSREKKESFPLTVTSAQKNPTAFYLCASSTSLDRAGEQFFGPGTRLTVL.

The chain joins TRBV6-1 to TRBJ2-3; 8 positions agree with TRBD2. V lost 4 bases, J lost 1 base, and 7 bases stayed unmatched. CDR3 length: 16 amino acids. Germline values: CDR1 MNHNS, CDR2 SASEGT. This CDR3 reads CASSAVGRGGTDTQYF. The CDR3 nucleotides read TGTGCCAGCAGTGCGGTAGGGCGGGGGGGCACAGATACGCAGTATTTT.

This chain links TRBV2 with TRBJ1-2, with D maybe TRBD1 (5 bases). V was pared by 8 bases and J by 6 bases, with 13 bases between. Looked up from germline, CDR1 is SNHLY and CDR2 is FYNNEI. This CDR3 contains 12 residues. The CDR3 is CASGRGYDGYTF. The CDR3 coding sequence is TGTGCCAGCGGACGGGGGTACGATGGCTACACCTTC.

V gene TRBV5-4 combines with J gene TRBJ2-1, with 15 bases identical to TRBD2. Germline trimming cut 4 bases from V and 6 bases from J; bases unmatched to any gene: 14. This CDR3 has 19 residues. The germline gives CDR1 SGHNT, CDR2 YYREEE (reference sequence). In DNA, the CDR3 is TGTGCCAGCAGCCCTCCGGGACTAGCGGGGGGTACCTCCGGCAATGAGCAGTTCTTC. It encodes CASSPPGLAGGTSGNEQFF.

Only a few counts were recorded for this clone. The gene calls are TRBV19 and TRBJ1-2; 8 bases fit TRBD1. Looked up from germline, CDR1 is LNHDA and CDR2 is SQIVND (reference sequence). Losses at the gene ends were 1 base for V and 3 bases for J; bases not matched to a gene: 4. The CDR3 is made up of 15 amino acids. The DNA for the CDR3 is TGTGCCAGTAGTATAGTCCAGGGGGCCCACTATGGCTACACCTTC. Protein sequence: CASSIVQGAHYGYTF.

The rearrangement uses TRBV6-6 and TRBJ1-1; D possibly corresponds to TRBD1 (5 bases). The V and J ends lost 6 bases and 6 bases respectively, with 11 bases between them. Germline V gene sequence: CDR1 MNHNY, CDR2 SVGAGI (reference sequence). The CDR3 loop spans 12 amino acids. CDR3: CASRRQGAEAFF. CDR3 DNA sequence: TGTGCCAGCAGAAGGCAGGGTGCTGAAGCTTTCTTT.

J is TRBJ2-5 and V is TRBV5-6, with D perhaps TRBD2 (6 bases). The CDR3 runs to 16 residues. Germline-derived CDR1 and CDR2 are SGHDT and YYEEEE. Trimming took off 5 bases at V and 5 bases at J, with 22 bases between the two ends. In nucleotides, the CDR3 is TGTGCCAGCAGGTTTTCGGGGGACCGGGCTCGGGAGACCCAGTACTTC. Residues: CASRFSGDRARETQYF.

CDR3: CASSYSLTGEYGYTF. CDR3 DNA sequence: TGTGCCAGCAGTTACTCACTCACAGGGGAGTATGGCTACACCTTC. The V call is TRBV6-6, the J call TRBJ1-2; 7 bases map to TRBD1. Germline CDR1 reads MNHNY; CDR2 reads SVGAGI (reference sequence). V dropped 0 bases and J dropped 5; count of bases not matched to a gene: 6. The CDR3 sequence is 15 residues long.

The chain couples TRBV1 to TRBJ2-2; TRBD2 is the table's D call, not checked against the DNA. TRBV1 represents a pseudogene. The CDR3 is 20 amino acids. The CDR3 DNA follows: TGCACCAGCAGCCAAGATCGGGCGTGGGGCGGGGGACCGAACACCGGGGAGCTGTTTTTT. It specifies CTSSQDRAWGGGPNTGELFF.

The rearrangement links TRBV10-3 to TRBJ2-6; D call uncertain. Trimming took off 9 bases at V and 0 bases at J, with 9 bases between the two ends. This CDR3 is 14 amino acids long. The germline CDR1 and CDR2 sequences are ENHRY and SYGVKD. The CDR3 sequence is CAIRHSSGANVLTF. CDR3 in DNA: TGTGCCATTAGACACAGCTCTGGGGCCAACGTCCTGACTTTC.

The CDR3 here is CASSPTSGVITEAFF. For the CDR3, the DNA is TGTGCCAGCTCACCAACATCGGGAGTTATAACTGAAGCTTTCTTT. V and J are TRBV18 and TRBJ1-1; D is unresolved. V lost 2 bases and J 5 bases, leaving 15 bases between the germline ends. The germline CDR1 and CDR2 sequences are KGHSH and LQKENI. The CDR3 loop spans 15 amino acids.

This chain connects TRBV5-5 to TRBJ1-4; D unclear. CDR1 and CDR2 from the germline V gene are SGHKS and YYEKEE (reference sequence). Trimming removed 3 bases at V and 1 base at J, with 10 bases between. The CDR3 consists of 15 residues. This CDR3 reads CASSSPGGTNEKLFF. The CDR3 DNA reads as TGTGCCAGCAGCTCACCCGGAGGAACTAATGAAAAACTGTTTTTT. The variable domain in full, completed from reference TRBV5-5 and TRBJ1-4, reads DAGVTQSPTHLIKTRGQQVTLRCSPISGHKSVSWYQQVLGQGPQFIFQYYEKEERGRGNFPDRFSARQFPNYSSELNVNALLLGDSALYLCASSSPGGTNEKLFFGSGTQLSVL.

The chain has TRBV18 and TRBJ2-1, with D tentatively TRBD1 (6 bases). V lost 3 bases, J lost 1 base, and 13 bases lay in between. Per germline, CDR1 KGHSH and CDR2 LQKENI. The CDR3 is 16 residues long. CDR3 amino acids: CASSPLPGVSYNEQFF. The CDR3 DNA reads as TGTGCCAGCTCACCGCTACCAGGGGTATCCTACAATGAGCAGTTCTTC.

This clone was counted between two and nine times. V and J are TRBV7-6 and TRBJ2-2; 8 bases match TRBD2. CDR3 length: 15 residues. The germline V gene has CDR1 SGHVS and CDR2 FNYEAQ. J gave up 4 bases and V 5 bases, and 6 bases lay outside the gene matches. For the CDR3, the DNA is TGTGCCAGCAGCCCGGGGGGGCCTAGCACCGGGGAGCTGTTTTTT. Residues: CASSPGGPSTGELFF.

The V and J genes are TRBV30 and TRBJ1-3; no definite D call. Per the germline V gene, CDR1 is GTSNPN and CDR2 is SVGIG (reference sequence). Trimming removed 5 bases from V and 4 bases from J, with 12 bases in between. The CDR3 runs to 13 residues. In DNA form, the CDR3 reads TGTGCCTGGGGCGGGGTCGCAGGAAACACCATATATTTT. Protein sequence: CAWGGVAGNTIYF.

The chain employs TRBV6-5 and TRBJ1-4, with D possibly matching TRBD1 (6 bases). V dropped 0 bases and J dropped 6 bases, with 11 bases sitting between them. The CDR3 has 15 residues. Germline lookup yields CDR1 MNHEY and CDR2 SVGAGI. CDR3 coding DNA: TGTGCCAGCAGTTACTCCCGGACAGTTGATGAAAAACTGTTTTTT. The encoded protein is CASSYSRTVDEKLFF.

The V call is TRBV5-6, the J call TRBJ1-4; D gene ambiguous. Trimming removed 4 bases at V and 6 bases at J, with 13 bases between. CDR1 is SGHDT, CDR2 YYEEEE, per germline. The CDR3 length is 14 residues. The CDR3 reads CASSRQEADEKLFF. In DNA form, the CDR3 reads TGTGCCAGCAGCCGTCAGGAGGCCGATGAAAAACTGTTTTTT.

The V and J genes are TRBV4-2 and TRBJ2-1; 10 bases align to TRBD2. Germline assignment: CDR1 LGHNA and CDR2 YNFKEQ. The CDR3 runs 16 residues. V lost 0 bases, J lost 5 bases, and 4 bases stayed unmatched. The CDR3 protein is CASSQEQRGGNNEQFF. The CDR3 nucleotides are TGTGCCAGCAGCCAAGAACAGCGGGGGGGCAACAATGAGCAGTTCTTC.

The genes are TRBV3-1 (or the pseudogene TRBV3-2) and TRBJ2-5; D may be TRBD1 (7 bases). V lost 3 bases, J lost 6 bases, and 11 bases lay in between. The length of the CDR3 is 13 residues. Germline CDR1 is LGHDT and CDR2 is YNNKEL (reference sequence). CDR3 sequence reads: CASSQEGAKTQYF. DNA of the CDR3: TGTGCCAGCAGCCAGGAGGGGGCAAAGACCCAGTACTTC.

This CDR3 is CAINGQLNQPQHF. The CDR3 region has the DNA TGTGCCATCAACGGACAGCTCAATCAGCCCCAGCATTTT. J is TRBJ1-5 and V is TRBV10-3; D possibly corresponds to TRBD1 (6 bases). Per the germline V gene, CDR1 is ENHRY and CDR2 is SYGVKD. This CDR3 is 13 amino acids long. V lost 7 bases and J 3 bases, leaving 10 bases between the germline ends.

CDR3 loop: CATGGKTNYGYTF. In DNA, the CDR3 is TGTGCCACCGGAGGGAAAACTAACTATGGCTACACCTTC. The chain carries TRBV24-1 and TRBJ1-2; D gene unclear. Germline CDR1 KGHDR, CDR2 SFDVKD. This CDR3 is built from 13 residues. Trimming took 9 bases from V and 0 from J, leaving 10 bases between them.

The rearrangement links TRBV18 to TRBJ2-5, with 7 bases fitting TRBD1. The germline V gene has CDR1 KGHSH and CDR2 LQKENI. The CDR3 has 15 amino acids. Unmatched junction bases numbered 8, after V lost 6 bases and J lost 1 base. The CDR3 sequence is CASSLTGTFQETQYF. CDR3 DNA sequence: TGTGCCAGCTCCTTGACAGGGACCTTCCAAGAGACCCAGTACTTC.

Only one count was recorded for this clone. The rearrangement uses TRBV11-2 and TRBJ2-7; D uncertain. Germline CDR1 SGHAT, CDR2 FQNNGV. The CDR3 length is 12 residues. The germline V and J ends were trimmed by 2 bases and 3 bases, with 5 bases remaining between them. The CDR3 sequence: CASSLTGYEQYF. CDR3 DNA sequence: TGTGCCAGCAGCTTAACCGGCTACGAGCAGTACTTC. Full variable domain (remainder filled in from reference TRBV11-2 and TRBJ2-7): EAGVAQSPRYKIIEKRQSVAFWCNPISGHATLYWYQQILGQGPKLLIQFQNNGVVDDSQLPKDRFSAERLKGVDSTLKIQPAKLEDSAVYLCASSLTGYEQYFGPGTRLTVT.